The 19 T cell receptor beta chains below come from one sample, sequenced in a study of cytomegalovirus exposure and HLA in healthy donors. Vbeta (60) and Jbeta (13) primers were used in the PCR. Using immunoSEQ multiplex PCR, the repertoire was profiled, and TCRdb retains in-frame clones only, with some absent. This sample yields under 150,000 clones, of which 60% to 80% are seen a single time; 6.5% to 8.5% belongs to the top ten. The material sequenced was PBMCs. These receptors came from a woman between 40 and 50 years old in good health and CMV-seropositive.

The J gene is TRBJ1-2, the V gene TRBV7-2; TRBD1 agrees at 8 bases. The CDR3 is 14 amino acids. The germline V gene has CDR1 SGHTA and CDR2 FQGNSA. The V segment lost 6 bases and the J segment 4 bases; nucleotides outside the gene matches: 7. The CDR3 loop reads CASSPRTGTYGYTF. The CDR3 nucleotides are TGTGCCAGCAGTCCGCGGACAGGGACCTATGGCTACACCTTC.

This sequence joins TRBV19 and TRBJ2-7; 7 bases align to TRBD1. CDR1 LNHDA and CDR2 SQIVND come from the germline V gene (reference sequence). This CDR3 contains 15 residues. Trimming took 5 bases from V and 7 from J; bases not matched to a gene: 14. CDR3 in amino acids: CASSPLQGSMREQYF. Here the CDR3 DNA reads TGTGCCAGTAGTCCCTTACAGGGGTCTATGCGGGAGCAGTACTTC.

The chain carries TRBV7-9 and TRBJ1-2, with D hard to call. Germline V lookup: CDR1 SEHNR, CDR2 FQNEAQ (reference sequence). The CDR3 is made up of 11 amino acids. V lost 8 bases and J 8 bases, leaving 12 bases between the germline ends. In nucleotides, the CDR3 is TGTGCCAGCGGGCGCAGCCGAGGCTACACCTTC. Translated, it gives CASGRSRGYTF.

The rearrangement links TRBV2 to TRBJ2-5; D may be TRBD1 (5 bases). V lost 7 bases and J lost 1, with 10 bases in between. Germline CDR1 reads SNHLY; CDR2 reads FYNNEI. This CDR3 region has 13 residues. In DNA form, the CDR3 reads TGTGCCAGCAATCGACAGACCCAAGAGACCCAGTACTTC. Translating it yields CASNRQTQETQYF. Supplemented by reference TRBV2 and TRBJ2-5, the full variable domain reads EPEVTQTPSHQVTQMGQEVILRCVPISNHLYFYWYRQILGQKVEFLVSFYNNEISEKSEIFDDQFSVERPDGSNFTLKIRSTKLEDSAMYFCASNRQTQETQYFGPGTRLLVL.

V and J are TRBV5-1 and TRBJ2-1; weak D call: TRBD2 (6 bases). Trimming took off 3 bases at V and 7 bases at J, with 17 bases between the two ends. The germline V gene has CDR1 SGHRS and CDR2 YFSETQ. The CDR3 has 15 residues. The CDR3 region has the DNA TGCGCCAGCAGCTGGACCGGGACTGCGGGAAATGAGCAGTTCTTC. Its protein is CASSWTGTAGNEQFF.

This clone occurred a few times. The chain combines TRBV18 with TRBJ1-5, with 8 bases that match TRBD1. This CDR3 is built from 14 residues. V was clipped by 3 bases and J by 6 bases; unmatched bases: 4. Germline loops: CDR1 KGHSH, CDR2 LQKENI. The CDR3: CASSPTGVGQPQHF. The CDR3 DNA is TGTGCCAGCTCACCGACAGGGGTGGGTCAGCCCCAGCATTTT.

The rearrangement uses TRBV5-4 and TRBJ1-2, with a tentative D call TRBD1 (5 bases). The CDR3 has 15 amino acids. Trimming left V 4 bases short and J 3 bases short, with 16 bases between. In germline, CDR1 is SGHNT, CDR2 YYREEE (reference sequence). CDR3 amino acids: CASSPSAGGYYGYTF. The CDR3 nucleotides read TGTGCCAGCAGCCCGTCCGCCGGGGGTTACTATGGCTACACCTTC. Variable domain in full (rest from reference TRBV5-4 and TRBJ1-2): ETGVTQSPTHLIKTRGQQVTLRCSSQSGHNTVSWYQQALGQGPQFIFQYYREEENGRGNFPPRFSGLQFPNYSSELNVNALELDDSALYLCASSPSAGGYYGYTFGSGTRLTVV.

This clone was detected only a few times. The same CDR3 is also encoded by other DNA sequences in this sample. This chain links TRBV19 with TRBJ1-5, with 8 positions matching TRBD1. Losses at the gene ends were 3 bases for V and 6 bases for J; bases not matched to a gene: 1. This CDR3 region has 13 residues. The germline gives CDR1 LNHDA, CDR2 SQIVND (reference sequence). The CDR3 reads CASSMTGVQPQHF. The DNA for the CDR3 is TGTGCCAGTAGTATGACAGGGGTTCAGCCCCAGCATTTT.

The chain uses TRBV28 and TRBJ2-2, with TRBD1 as a possible D gene (6 bases). The CDR3 is 14 residues long. V lost 8 bases and J 6 bases, leaving 16 bases between the germline ends. The germline V gene encodes CDR1 MDHEN and CDR2 SYDVKM. CDR3 bases: TGTGCCAGCCTTACAGGGAACGTACCCGGGGAGCTGTTTTTT. The encoded protein is CASLTGNVPGELFF.

The genes are TRBV30 and TRBJ2-1; the D gene is possibly TRBD2 (5 bases). CDR1 is GTSNPN, CDR2 SVGIG, per germline (reference sequence). V lost 4 bases and J lost 11, with 12 bases in between. The CDR3 is made up of 11 amino acids. CDR3 bases: TGTGCCTGGACCGACGGGGTGAAGCAGTTCTTC. This encodes CAWTDGVKQFF.

The chain links TRBV4-1 to TRBJ2-2; 9 nucleotides match TRBD1. Losses at the gene ends were 5 bases for V and 2 bases for J; bases not matched to a gene: 3. Germline V gives CDR1 MGHRA, CDR2 YSYEKL. This CDR3 region has 15 residues. The CDR3 DNA reads as TGCGCCAGCAGCGCCACAGGGGGCAACACCGGGGAGCTGTTTTTT. Translated: CASSATGGNTGELFF.

In this sample, this clone turned up once. The chain carries TRBV6-1 and TRBJ2-5, with TRBD1 identical over 7 bases. The end of the DNA is better explained by TRBJ2-7, so the J call may be wrong. Per the germline V gene, CDR1 is MNHNS and CDR2 is SASEGT. This CDR3 spans 14 amino acids. CDR3 in amino acids: CASKRGHDSYEQYF. DNA of the CDR3: TGTGCCAGTAAAAGGGGGCACGACTCCTACGAGCAGTACTTC.

This clone showed up just a few times. This chain links TRBV19 with TRBJ1-1; no firm D call. Germline CDR1 is LNHDA and CDR2 is SQIVND (reference sequence). The CDR3 length is 12 residues. With 4 bases removed from V and 5 bases from J, the gap between germline ends came to 8 bases. The CDR3 loop is CASSNSGTEAFF. The CDR3 DNA follows: TGTGCCAGTAGTAATTCGGGGACTGAAGCTTTCTTT. The whole variable domain, remainder taken from reference TRBV19 and TRBJ1-1, is DGGITQSPKYLFRKEGQNVTLSCEQNLNHDAMYWYRQDPGQGLRLIYYSQIVNDFQKGDIAEGYSVSREKKESFPLTVTSAQKNPTAFYLCASSNSGTEAFFGQGTRLTVV.

This clone is a singleton in its sample. The V gene is TRBV7-3, the J gene TRBJ2-1, with TRBD2 matching 9 bases. Germline V gene sequence: CDR1 SGHTA, CDR2 FQGTGA. Losses at the gene ends were 4 bases for V and 6 bases for J; bases not matched to a gene: 13. The CDR3 is made up of 17 amino acids. Here the CDR3 reads CASSSPREGGGLNEQFF. CDR3 DNA: TGTGCCAGCAGCTCCCCGCGGGAGGGCGGGGGGCTCAATGAGCAGTTCTTC.

This clone was counted a single time. The V call is TRBV7-3, the J call TRBJ2-1; 9 nucleotides line up with TRBD1. Germline trimming cut 6 bases from V and 8 bases from J; bases unmatched to any gene: 5. This CDR3 spans 13 amino acids. The germline CDR1 and CDR2 sequences are SGHTA and FQGTGA. CDR3 protein: CASSWDRDDEQFF. CDR3 DNA sequence: TGTGCCAGCAGTTGGGACAGGGATGATGAGCAGTTCTTC.

The chain joins TRBV21-1 to TRBJ2-1; the listed D gene, TRBD2, was not tested against the DNA. TRBV21-1 is a pseudogene locus. The CDR3 consists of 15 residues. The CDR3 protein is CASSNGAGGHNEQFF. For the CDR3, the DNA is TGTGCCAGCAGCAATGGAGCGGGGGGCCACAATGAGCAGTTCTTC.

The rearrangement uses TRBV6-1 and TRBJ2-7; 13 bases are shared with TRBD2. Germline V gene sequence: CDR1 MNHNS, CDR2 SASEGT. The ends lost 7 bases at V and 4 bases at J; junction bases unmatched: 7. This CDR3 is 15 amino acids long. CDR3 sequence: CASNELAGGSYEQYF. Here the CDR3 DNA reads TGTGCCAGCAACGAACTAGCGGGGGGGAGTTACGAGCAGTACTTC.

The chain is built from TRBV9 and TRBJ2-1; maybe TRBD2 (5 bases). The V end was cut by 4 bases, the J end by 1 base, with 18 bases between. This CDR3 region has 17 residues. Per germline, CDR1 SGDLS and CDR2 YYNGEE. CDR3 in DNA: TGTGCCAGCAGCCCGGGCGGGTCCCAAGGGTCCTACAATGAGCAGTTCTTC. Its protein is CASSPGGSQGSYNEQFF.

This clone occurred once. The chain couples TRBV19 to TRBJ1-1; no definite D call. The germline gives CDR1 LNHDA, CDR2 SQIVND (reference sequence). CDR3 size: 15 residues. V was cut by 7 bases and J by 3 bases, with 18 bases left in between. The CDR3 DNA reads TGTGCCAGTAAACCCGACTCCTCTGTTTACACTGAAGCTTTCTTT. Encoded protein: CASKPDSSVYTEAFF.